The rows below give T cell receptor beta chains drawn from one sample of a study of shared clonotypes between healthy human individuals. The assay was immunoSEQ multiplex PCR, and TCRdb's table has in-frame clones only and misses some. The profile shows fewer than 400,000 clones, around 72% of them singletons. Sequenced material: memory CD4+ T cells sorted from blood. All receptors derive from a man aged 30-40 years in good health. Both conserved end residues are part of each CDR3. The order of the fields is V gene, D gene, clone size, J gene, CDR3 protein, CDR3 DNA. The D gene is left open where the match is weak. Clone size is shown for a subset of rows, as once, few, many or a class of expanded clone.

TRBV19	TRBD1	-	TRBJ2-2	CASSIGTGATGELFF	TGTGCCAGTAGTATCGGGACAGGGGCCACCGGGGAGCTGTTTTTT
TRBV2	TRBD1	-	TRBJ1-1	CASSRDRGFGEAFF	TGTGCCAGCAGCCGGGACAGGGGGTTTGGTGAAGCTTTCTTT
TRBV5-6	-	-	TRBJ2-7	CASSFSGRGSYEQYF	TGTGCCAGCAGCTTCTCGGGCAGGGGCTCCTACGAGCAGTACTTC
TRBV28	-	-	TRBJ2-2	CASSHGDRGTGELFF	TGTGCCAGCAGTCATGGGGACCGGGGCACCGGGGAGCTGTTTTTT
TRBV14	-	few	TRBJ1-1	CASSRVLNTEAFF	TGTGCCAGCAGCCGAGTCCTCAACACTGAAGCTTTCTTT
TRBV18	-	many	TRBJ1-6	CASSPMKGSPLHF	TGTGCCAGCTCACCGATGAAGGGATCACCCCTCCACTTT
TRBV28	-	once	TRBJ2-2	CASRVGQSHGELFF	TGTGCCAGCAGAGTCGGACAGTCGCACGGGGAGCTGTTTTTT
TRBV5-1	-	-	TRBJ1-2	CASSSPRNLAGAPTNYGYTF	TGCGCCAGCAGCTCCCCTCGAAATTTGGCAGGAGCCCCGACTAACTATGGCTACACCTTC
TRBV9	-	few	TRBJ1-2	CASTGGWGKDSYGYTF	TGTGCCAGCACGGGCGGGTGGGGGAAGGATAGCTATGGCTACACCTTC
TRBV10-3	-	-	TRBJ1-2	CAISQFAEYGYTF	TGTGCCATCAGTCAATTCGCCGAATATGGCTACACCTTC
TRBV5-1	TRBD2	-	TRBJ2-7	CASGRLLAGSYEQYF	TGCGCCAGCGGTCGACTACTAGCGGGTTCCTACGAGCAGTACTTC
TRBV29-1	-	few	TRBJ2-7	CSAGTVYEQYF	TGCAGCGCTGGGACGGTGTACGAGCAGTACTTC
TRBV5-6	TRBD1	-	TRBJ1-1	CASSKGTGNTEAFF	TGTGCCAGCAGCAAAGGGACAGGGAACACTGAAGCTTTCTTT
TRBV19	-	few	TRBJ1-5	CASKGAGFHQPQHF	TGTGCCAGTAAAGGGGCAGGTTTCCATCAGCCCCAGCATTTT
TRBV29-1	TRBD1	-	TRBJ1-5	CSVGGQNQPQHF	TGCAGCGTTGGGGGACAGAATCAGCCCCAGCATTTT
TRBV27	TRBD1	-	TRBJ2-7	CASGDRANEQYF	TGTGCCAGCGGGGACAGGGCAAACGAGCAGTACTTC
TRBV18	-	-	TRBJ2-5	CASSPQSGEETQYF	TGTGCCAGCTCACCACAGTCGGGGGAGGAGACCCAGTACTTC
TRBV7-2	-	-	TRBJ2-1	CASSSRGGINEQFF	TGTGCCAGCAGCTCCAGGGGCGGGATTAATGAGCAGTTCTTC
TRBV5-1	-	-	TRBJ2-7	CASLSQGGQQYF	TGCGCCAGCCTTAGTCAGGGAGGACAGCAGTACTTC
TRBV15	-	many	TRBJ1-2	CATSRDDRAAYGSYGYTF	TGTGCCACCAGCAGAGATGACCGGGCCGCCTATGGTAGCTATGGCTACACCTTC
TRBV15	-	few	TRBJ2-7	CATSSPTGPNTYEQYF	TGTGCCACCAGCAGTCCCACAGGACCCAACACCTACGAGCAGTACTTC
TRBV9	TRBD1	-	TRBJ2-7	CASSPRDRGNEQYF	TGTGCCAGCAGCCCACGGGACAGGGGTAACGAGCAGTACTTC
TRBV28	-	many	TRBJ1-2	CASSFPWGQRYGYTF	TGTGCCAGCAGTTTCCCCTGGGGTCAACGGTATGGCTACACCTTC
TRBV5-1	TRBD2	-	TRBJ2-3	CASSDGTSGRDTQYF	TGCGCCAGCAGCGACGGGACTAGCGGGAGGGATACGCAGTATTTT
TRBV28	-	-	TRBJ1-5	CASSFAPWGPQHF	TGTGCCAGCAGTTTCGCCCCTTGGGGGCCCCAGCATTTT
TRBV10-2	-	-	TRBJ1-3	CASRSEWFGGNSGNTIYF	TGCGCCAGCAGAAGTGAATGGTTCGGGGGAAACTCTGGAAACACCATATATTTT
TRBV1	-	few	TRBJ2-5	CTSSLPPQTQYF	TGCACCAGCAGCCTCCCTCCCCAGACCCAGTACTTC
TRBV7-3	-	-	TRBJ2-5	CASSLRGGGETQYF	TGTGCCAGCAGCTTAAGAGGGGGTGGTGAGACCCAGTACTTC
TRBV18	-	many	TRBJ2-7	CASSPGWNYEQYF	TGTGCCAGCTCACCGGGTTGGAACTACGAGCAGTACTTC
TRBV10-1	-	-	TRBJ2-2	CASSTGGNTGELFF	TGCGCCAGCAGTACCGGTGGGAACACCGGGGAGCTGTTTTTT
TRBV7-2	TRBD1	-	TRBJ2-5	CASSFDRGEETQYF	TGTGCCAGCAGCTTTGACAGGGGTGAAGAGACCCAGTACTTC
TRBV28	-	once	TRBJ1-2	CASTRLEGYTF	TGTGCCAGCACCAGGTTAGAGGGCTACACCTTC
TRBV12-5	-	-	TRBJ2-7	CASALVIPGQLSGWVAYEQYF	TGTGCTAGTGCCCTCGTAATCCCCGGACAGCTGAGTGGTTGGGTTGCCTACGAGCAGTACTTC
TRBV6-5	-	-	TRBJ2-7	CASGQGYEQYF	TGTGCCAGCGGTCAGGGCTACGAGCAGTACTTC
TRBV4-1	-	-	TRBJ1-5	CASSQDIIGDQPQHF	TGCGCCAGCAGCCAAGATATTATAGGGGACCAGCCCCAGCATTTT
TRBV6-5	-	-	TRBJ1-3	CASSHGSGNTIYF	TGTGCCAGCAGTCACGGCTCTGGAAACACCATATATTTT
TRBV5-1	-	-	TRBJ2-1	CASSFTLQGGEQFF	TGCGCCAGCAGTTTCACCCTACAGGGTGGTGAGCAGTTCTTC